The sequence of this T cell receptor (beta chain) was determined in a study of T cell responses to AZD1222 COVID-19 vaccine. Produced via immunoSEQ multiplex PCR; TCRdb's table is partial and in-frame only. This sample has approximately 130,000 clones, with 70% to 90% found just once. Study-wide results and caveats: Spike-specific TCR breadth and depth both grew after two AZD1222 doses.

About this clone: Its antigen is not identified.

V lost 3 bases and J lost 2, with 15 bases in between. The CDR3 is 16 residues long. Germline V gene lookup returns CDR1 LGHDT and CDR2 YNNKEL (reference sequence). The source was peripheral blood, collected on day 0 of AZD1222 vaccination. The origin of this receptor is an adult in good health. The chain recombines TRBV3-1 (or the pseudogene TRBV3-2) with TRBJ2-3; possibly TRBD1 for D (5 bases). The CDR3 DNA follows: TGTGCCAGCAGCCAGCAAGGGGTAGGAAACACAGATACGCAGTATTTT. Its translation: CASSQQGVGNTDTQYF.